The entry below gives a single TCR beta chain sequence along with its context. The entry originates in a study of blood T cell repertoires in COVID-19. As for the study in general: COVID-19 samples, acute and convalescent, were from the United States, Italy and Spain. From T cells, B-cell-depleted T cells, or PBMCs came the material, which was cDNA or gDNA.

Authors' processing steps: Estimated nucleated cell counts came from reference gene primer amplification. Using immunoSEQ multiplex PCR, the repertoire was profiled, and TCRdb retains in-frame clones only, with some absent. For V, J and clone size, that table is used; D and trimming come from the DNA. The sample includes about 180,000 clones, around 86% of them seen just once. The material sequenced was peripheral blood. The receptor was isolated from a woman aged 30 to 39 with active or convalescent COVID-19.

The CDR3 sequence: CASSLLRRVNQETQYF. The CDR3 nucleotides are TGTGCCAGCAGCTTACTCCGGCGGGTGAACCAAGAGACCCAGTACTTC. The chain is built from TRBV7-2 and TRBJ2-5; tentatively, D is TRBD2 (5 bases). The V end lost 2 bases, the J end lost 0 bases, and 13 bases lay between the germline ends. This CDR3 has 16 amino acids. The germline gives CDR1 SGHTA, CDR2 FQGNSA.